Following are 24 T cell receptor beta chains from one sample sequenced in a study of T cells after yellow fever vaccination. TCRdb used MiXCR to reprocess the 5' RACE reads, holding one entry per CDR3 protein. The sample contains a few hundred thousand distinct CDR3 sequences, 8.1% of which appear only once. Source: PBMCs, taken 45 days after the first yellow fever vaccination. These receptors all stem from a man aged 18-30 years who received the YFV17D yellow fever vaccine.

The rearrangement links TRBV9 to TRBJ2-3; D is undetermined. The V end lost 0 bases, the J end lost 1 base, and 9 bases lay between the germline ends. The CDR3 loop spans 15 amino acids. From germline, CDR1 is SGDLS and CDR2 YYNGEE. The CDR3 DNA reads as TGTGCCAGCAGCGTAGGTCTTCCTCGCACAGATACGCAGTATTTT. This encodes CASSVGLPRTDTQYF.

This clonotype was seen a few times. CDR3: CASSVRGLAGGSTDTQYF. CDR3 nucleotide sequence: TGTGCCAGCAGCGTTAGGGGCCTAGCGGGGGGGAGCACAGATACGCAGTATTTT. The chain combines TRBV11-1 with TRBJ2-3, with TRBD2 matching 12 bases. The CDR3 is made up of 18 amino acids. CDR1 SGHAT and CDR2 FQDESV come from the germline V gene (reference sequence). J gave up 0 bases and V 5 bases, and 9 bases lay outside the gene matches.

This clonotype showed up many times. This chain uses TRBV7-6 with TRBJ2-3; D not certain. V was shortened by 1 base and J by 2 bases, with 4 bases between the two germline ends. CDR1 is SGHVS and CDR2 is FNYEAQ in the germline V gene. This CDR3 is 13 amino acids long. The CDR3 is CASSLGYTDTQYF. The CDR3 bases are TGTGCCAGCAGCTTAGGCTACACAGATACGCAGTATTTT.

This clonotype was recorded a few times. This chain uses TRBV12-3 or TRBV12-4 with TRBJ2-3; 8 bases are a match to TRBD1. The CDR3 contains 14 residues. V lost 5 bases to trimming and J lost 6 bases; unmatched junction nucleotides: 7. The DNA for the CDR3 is TGTGCCAGCAGTACCGGGACAGGTCGCGATACGCAGTATTTT. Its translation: CASSTGTGRDTQYF.

For the CDR3, the DNA is TGTGCCAGCTCCCAAGGGACGGGGAACACTGAAGCTTTCTTT. Its translation is CASSQGTGNTEAFF. The chain couples TRBV18 to TRBJ1-1; weak D call: TRBD1 (5 bases). Deletions cut 6 bases from V and 1 base from J, with 12 bases between. Per the germline V gene, CDR1 is KGHSH and CDR2 is LQKENI. The CDR3 totals 14 residues.

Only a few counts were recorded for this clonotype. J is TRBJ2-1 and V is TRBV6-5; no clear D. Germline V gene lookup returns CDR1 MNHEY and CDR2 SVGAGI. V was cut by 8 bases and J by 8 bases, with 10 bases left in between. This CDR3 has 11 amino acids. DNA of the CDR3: TGTGCCAGCGGGGTAGAAGATGAGCAGTTCTTC. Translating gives CASGVEDEQFF.

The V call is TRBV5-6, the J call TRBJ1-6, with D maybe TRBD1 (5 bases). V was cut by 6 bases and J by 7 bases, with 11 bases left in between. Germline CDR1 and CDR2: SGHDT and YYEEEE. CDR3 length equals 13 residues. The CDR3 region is CASKAGQNSPLHF. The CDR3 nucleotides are TGTGCCAGCAAGGCGGGGCAGAATTCACCCCTCCACTTT.

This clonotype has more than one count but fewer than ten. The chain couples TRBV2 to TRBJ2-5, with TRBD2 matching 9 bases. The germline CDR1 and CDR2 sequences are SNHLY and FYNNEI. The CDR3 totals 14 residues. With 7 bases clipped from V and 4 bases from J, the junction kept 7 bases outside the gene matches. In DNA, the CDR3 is TGTGCCAGCACTGCGGGACTAGCCGGAGAGACCCAGTACTTC. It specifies CASTAGLAGETQYF.

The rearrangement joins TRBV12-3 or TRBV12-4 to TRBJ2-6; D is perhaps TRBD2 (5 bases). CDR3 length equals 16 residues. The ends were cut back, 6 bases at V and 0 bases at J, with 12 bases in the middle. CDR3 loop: CASRPPGFSGANVLTF. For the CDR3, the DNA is TGTGCCAGCAGACCACCGGGATTCTCTGGGGCCAACGTCCTGACTTTC.

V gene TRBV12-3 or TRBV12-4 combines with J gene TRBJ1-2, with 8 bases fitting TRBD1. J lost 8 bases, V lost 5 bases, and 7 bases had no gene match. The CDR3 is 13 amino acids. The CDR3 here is CASSRDRSDGYTF. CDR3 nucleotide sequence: TGTGCCAGCAGTCGGGACAGGTCTGACGGCTACACCTTC.

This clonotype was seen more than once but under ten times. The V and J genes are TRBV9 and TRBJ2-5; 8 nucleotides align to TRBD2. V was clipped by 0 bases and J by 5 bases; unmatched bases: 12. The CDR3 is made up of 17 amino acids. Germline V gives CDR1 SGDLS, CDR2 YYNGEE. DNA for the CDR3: TGTGCCAGCAGCGTAGGAGGGGCGGGGGGCGGTAGTGAGACCCAGTACTTC. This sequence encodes CASSVGGAGGGSETQYF.

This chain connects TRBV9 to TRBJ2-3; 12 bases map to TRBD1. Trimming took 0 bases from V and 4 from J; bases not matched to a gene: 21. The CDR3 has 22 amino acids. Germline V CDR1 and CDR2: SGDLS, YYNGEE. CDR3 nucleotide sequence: TGTGCCAGCAGCGTAGCTACGCCGGGGACAGGGGGCGCCTACCTTAGCGCAGATACGCAGTATTTT. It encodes CASSVATPGTGGAYLSADTQYF.

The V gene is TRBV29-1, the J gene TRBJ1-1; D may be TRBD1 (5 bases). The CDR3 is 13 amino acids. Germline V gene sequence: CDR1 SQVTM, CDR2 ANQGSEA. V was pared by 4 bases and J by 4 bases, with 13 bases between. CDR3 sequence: CSVVRAGGTEAFF. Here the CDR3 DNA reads TGCAGCGTTGTCAGGGCCGGTGGCACTGAAGCTTTCTTT.

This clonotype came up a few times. Here the CDR3 reads CSARDGQGADTQYF. The CDR3 DNA follows: TGCAGTGCTAGAGATGGACAGGGGGCAGATACGCAGTATTTT. The chain links TRBV20-1 to TRBJ2-3, with 10 bases aligning to TRBD1. CDR3 size: 14 residues. Germline CDR1 DFQATT, CDR2 SNEGSKA (reference sequence). V lost 0 bases and J lost 4; bases outside the gene matches: 1.

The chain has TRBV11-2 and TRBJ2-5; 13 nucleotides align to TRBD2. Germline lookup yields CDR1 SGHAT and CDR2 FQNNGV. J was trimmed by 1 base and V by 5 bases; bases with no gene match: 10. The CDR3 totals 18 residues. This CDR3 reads CASSRRRTSGGSQETQYF. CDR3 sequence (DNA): TGTGCCAGCAGCCGCCGGCGGACTAGCGGGGGCAGCCAAGAGACCCAGTACTTC.

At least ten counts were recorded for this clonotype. The CDR3 reads CASSIGLVGEQYF. The CDR3 DNA is TGTGCCAGTAGTATAGGACTAGTTGGCGAGCAGTACTTC. This chain links TRBV19 with TRBJ2-7; perhaps TRBD2 as D (6 bases). Germline-derived CDR1 and CDR2 are LNHDA and SQIVND (reference sequence). CDR3 size: 13 residues. V lost 1 base, J lost 6 bases, and 10 bases lay in between.

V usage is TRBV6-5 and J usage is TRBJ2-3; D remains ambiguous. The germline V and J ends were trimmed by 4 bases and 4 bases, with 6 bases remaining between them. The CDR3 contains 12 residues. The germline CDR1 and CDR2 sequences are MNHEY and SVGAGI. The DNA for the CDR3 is TGTGCCAGCAGTTGGCCCGCAGATACGCAGTATTTT. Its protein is CASSWPADTQYF.

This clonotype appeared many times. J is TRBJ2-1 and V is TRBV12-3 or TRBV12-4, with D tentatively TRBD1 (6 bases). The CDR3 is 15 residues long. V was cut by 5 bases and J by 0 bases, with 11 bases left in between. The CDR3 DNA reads TGTGCCAGCAGTCGGACAGACCCCTCCTACAATGAGCAGTTCTTC. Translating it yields CASSRTDPSYNEQFF.

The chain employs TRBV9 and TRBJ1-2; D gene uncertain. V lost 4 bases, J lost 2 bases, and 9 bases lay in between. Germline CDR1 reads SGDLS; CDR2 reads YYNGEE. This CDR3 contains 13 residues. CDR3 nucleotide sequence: TGTGCCAGCAGCCCGGACGCGAACTATGGCTACACCTTC. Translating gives CASSPDANYGYTF.

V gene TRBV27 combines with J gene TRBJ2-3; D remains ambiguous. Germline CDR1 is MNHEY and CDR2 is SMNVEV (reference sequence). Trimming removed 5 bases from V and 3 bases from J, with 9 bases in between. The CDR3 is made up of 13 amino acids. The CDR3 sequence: CASSPHTTDTQYF. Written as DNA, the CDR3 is TGTGCCAGCAGTCCCCATACAACAGATACGCAGTATTTT.

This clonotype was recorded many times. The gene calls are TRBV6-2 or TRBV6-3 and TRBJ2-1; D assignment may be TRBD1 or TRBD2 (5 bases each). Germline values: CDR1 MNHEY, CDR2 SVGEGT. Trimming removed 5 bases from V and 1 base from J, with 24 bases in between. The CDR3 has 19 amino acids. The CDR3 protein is CASSTLGVGPAGSYNEQFF. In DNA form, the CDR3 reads TGTGCCAGCAGTACCCTGGGGGTGGGTCCCGCTGGGTCCTACAATGAGCAGTTCTTC.

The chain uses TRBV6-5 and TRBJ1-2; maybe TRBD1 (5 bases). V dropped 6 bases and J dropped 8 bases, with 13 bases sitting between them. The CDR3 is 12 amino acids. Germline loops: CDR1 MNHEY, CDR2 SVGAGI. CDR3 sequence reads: CASSPPGLGYTF. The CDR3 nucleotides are TGTGCCAGCAGCCCACCGGGGCTCGGCTACACCTTC.

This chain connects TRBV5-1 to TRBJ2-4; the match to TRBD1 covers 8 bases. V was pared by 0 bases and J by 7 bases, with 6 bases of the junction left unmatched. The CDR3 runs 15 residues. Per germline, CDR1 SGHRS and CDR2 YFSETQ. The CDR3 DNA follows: TGCGCCAGCAGCTTGGGGGTGCAGGGGGCGAACATTCAGTACTTC. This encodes CASSLGVQGANIQYF.

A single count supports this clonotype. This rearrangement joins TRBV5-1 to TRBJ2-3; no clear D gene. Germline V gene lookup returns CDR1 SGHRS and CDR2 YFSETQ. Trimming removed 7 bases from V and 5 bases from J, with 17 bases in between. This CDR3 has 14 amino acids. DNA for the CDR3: TGCGCCAGCCAATACCTGGGGTCCCGAGATACGCAGTATTTT. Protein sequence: CASQYLGSRDTQYF. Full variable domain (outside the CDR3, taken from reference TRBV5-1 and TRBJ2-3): KAGVTQTPRYLIKTRGQQVTLSCSPISGHRSVSWYQQTPGQGLQFLFEYFSETQRNKGNFPGRFSGRQFSNSRSEMNVSTLELGDSALYLCASQYLGSRDTQYFGPGTRLTVL.